The clone carrying this T cell receptor (beta chain) has more than one count but fewer than ten. J gave up 7 bases and V 7 bases, and 5 bases lay outside the gene matches. Germline CDR1 reads MDHEN; CDR2 reads SYDVKM. This CDR3 is built from 13 residues. Sequencing used immunoSEQ multiplex PCR; TCRdb keeps in-frame clones, though not all of them. The data contain about 58,000 clones, approximately 94% of them singletons. This sample is part of a study of control samples from healthy donors and cancer patients. Sequencing was performed on blood. The chain carries TRBV28 and TRBJ1-5; 9 bases fit TRBD1. The receptor's source is a man aged 25 to 40 in good health. In DNA, the CDR3 is TGTGCCAGCACCGGGACAGGGTACCAGCCCCAGCATTTT. It codes for CASTGTGYQPQHF. Full variable domain (remainder filled in from reference TRBV28 and TRBJ1-5): DVKVTQSSRYLVKRTGEKVFLECVQDMDHENMFWYRQDPGLGLRLIYFSYDVKMKEKGDIPEGYSVSREKKERFSLILESASTNQTSMYLCASTGTGYQPQHFGDGTRLSIL.